This TCR beta chain was sequenced during a study of blood T cell repertoires in COVID-19. Study summary: Acute and convalescent COVID-19 samples came from the United States, Italy and Spain. PBMCs, B-cell-depleted T cells, or T cells were the source of the cDNA or gDNA that made up the material.

Recruits, aged about 18 to 95 years, lived in 25 or so US areas. Assignment of participants to cohorts was predicated upon participant-reported clinical history. The CDR3 runs to 15 residues. The germline V gene encodes CDR1 SGHNT and CDR2 YYREEE (reference sequence). The V end lost 5 bases, the J end lost 3 bases, and 17 bases lay between the germline ends. This clone has a handful of counts. Clones were sequenced by immunoSEQ multiplex PCR, and TCRdb holds only the in-frame ones, with some missing. Here the sample spans some 140,000 clones, less than 90% being singletons. The rearrangement joins TRBV5-4 to TRBJ1-1, with TRBD1 as a possible D gene (6 bases). The sequence was obtained from a man aged 35 to 55 with acute COVID-19. Sample: PBMCs or T cells enriched from blood (not recorded which). The CDR3 DNA sequence: TGTGCCAGCAGTCCGTTGTGGGGGCATGACACTGAAGCTTTCTTT. It codes for CASSPLWGHDTEAFF.